The clone carrying this TCR beta chain was detected a few times. This record belongs to a study of blood T cell repertoires in COVID-19. There are 14 residues in the CDR3. V was trimmed by 2 bases and J by 0 bases, leaving 7 bases between them. CDR1 MNHEY and CDR2 SVGEGT come from the germline V gene. TCRdb's copy holds only in-frame clones and misses some; the assay was immunoSEQ multiplex PCR. Among 100,000 to 150,000 clones listed, around 84% were seen once. The sample comprised peripheral blood. The sequence was collected from a woman of 80 years or more with acute or convalescent COVID-19. The chain carries TRBV6-2 or TRBV6-3 and TRBJ1-2; D remains ambiguous. In nucleotides, the CDR3 is TGTGCCAGCAGTTACGCTCAGTCTAACTATGGCTACACCTTC. It translates to CASSYAQSNYGYTF.